This T cell receptor beta chain is drawn from a study of T cell responses to AZD1222 COVID-19 vaccine. Germline V gene lookup returns CDR1 SGHVS and CDR2 FQNEAQ. The CDR3 has 13 amino acids. V was shortened by 9 bases and J by 7 bases, with 16 bases between the two germline ends. Pooling covered second doses at about 4 or about 12 weeks. Libraries were prepared by immunoSEQ multiplex PCR; TCRdb keeps only in-frame clonotypes and omits some of them. The table shows approximately 150,000 clones, with about 91% occurring only once. The chain carries TRBV7-8 and TRBJ2-1; the D gene is possibly TRBD2 (7 bases). This clonotype originated in an adult who received the AZD1222 COVID-19 vaccine. Sequenced material: peripheral blood, taken 28 days after the second AZD1222 dose. CDR3 residues: CASYGGPGNEQFF. Written as DNA, the CDR3 is TGTGCCAGTTACGGGGGGCCTGGGAATGAGCAGTTCTTC.